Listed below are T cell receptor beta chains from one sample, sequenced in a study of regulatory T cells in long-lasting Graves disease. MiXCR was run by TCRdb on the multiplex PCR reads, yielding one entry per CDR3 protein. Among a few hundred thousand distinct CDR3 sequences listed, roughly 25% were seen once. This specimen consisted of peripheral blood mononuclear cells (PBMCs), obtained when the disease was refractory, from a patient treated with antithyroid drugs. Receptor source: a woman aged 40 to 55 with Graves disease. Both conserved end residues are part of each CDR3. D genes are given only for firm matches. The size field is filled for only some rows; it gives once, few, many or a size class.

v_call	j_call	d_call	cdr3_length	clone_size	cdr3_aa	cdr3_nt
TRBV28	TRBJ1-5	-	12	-	CASRDTYQPQHF	TGTGCCAGCAGGGACACCTATCAGCCCCAGCATTTT
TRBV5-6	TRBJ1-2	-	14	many	CASSLSGHLYGYTF	TGTGCCAGCAGCTTGTCCGGACACCTCTATGGCTACACCTTC
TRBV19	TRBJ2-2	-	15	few	CASSIVPDRTGELFF	TGTGCCAGTAGTATAGTCCCGGACAGAACCGGGGAGCTGTTTTTT
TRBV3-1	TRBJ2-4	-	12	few	CASSQGQGIQYF	TGTGCCAGCAGCCAAGGACAAGGCATTCAGTACTTC
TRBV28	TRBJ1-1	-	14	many	CASSSRRLSTEAFF	TGTGCCAGCAGCTCCCGGAGACTGTCCACTGAAGCTTTCTTT
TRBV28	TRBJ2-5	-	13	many	CASSSSGPQTQYF	TGTGCCAGCAGTTCCTCGGGACCCCAAACCCAGTACTTC
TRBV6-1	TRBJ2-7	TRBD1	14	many	CASTPGTGGREQYF	TGTGCCAGCACCCCCGGGACAGGCGGACGAGAGCAGTACTTC
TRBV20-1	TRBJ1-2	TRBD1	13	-	CSATTQGAYGYTF	TGCAGTGCTACGACGCAGGGGGCGTATGGCTACACCTTC
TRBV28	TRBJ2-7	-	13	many	CASSFEGTYEQYF	TGTGCCAGCAGTTTCGAAGGGACCTACGAGCAGTACTTC
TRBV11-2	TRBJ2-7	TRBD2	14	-	CASSLDPSGYEQYF	TGTGCCAGCAGCTTAGATCCTAGCGGCTACGAGCAGTACTTC
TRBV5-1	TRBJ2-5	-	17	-	CASSKGPQRQSQETQYF	TGCGCCAGCAGCAAAGGCCCGCAGCGGCAGTCCCAAGAGACCCAGTACTTC
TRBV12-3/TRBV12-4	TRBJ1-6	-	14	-	CASSLRHVVSPLHF	TGTGCCAGCAGTTTGCGGCACGTAGTTTCACCCCTCCACTTT
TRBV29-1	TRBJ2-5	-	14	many	CSLKGGTQQETQYF	TGCAGCCTCAAAGGTGGGACACAACAAGAGACCCAGTACTTC
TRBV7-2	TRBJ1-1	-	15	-	CASSLWSAADTEAFF	TGTGCCAGCAGCTTATGGTCCGCGGCGGACACTGAAGCTTTCTTT
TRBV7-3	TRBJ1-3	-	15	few	CASTTWGAGGNTIYF	TGTGCCAGCACTACATGGGGGGCAGGCGGAAACACCATATATTTT
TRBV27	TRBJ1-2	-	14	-	CASSLTGMNYGYTF	TGTGCCAGCAGTCTGACGGGGATGAACTATGGCTACACCTTC
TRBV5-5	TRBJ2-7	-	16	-	CASSGPVGDPEYEQYF	TGTGCCAGCAGCGGTCCAGTTGGTGACCCTGAATACGAGCAGTACTTC
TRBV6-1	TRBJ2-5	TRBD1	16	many	CASRGETGMYQETQYF	TGTGCCAGCAGGGGGGAGACAGGGATGTACCAAGAGACCCAGTACTTC
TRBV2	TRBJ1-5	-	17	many	CASSALRTAYSNQPQHF	TGTGCCAGCAGTGCCTTGAGGACAGCTTATAGCAATCAGCCCCAGCATTTT